The clone carrying this T cell receptor beta chain showed up just a few times. These data come from a study of T cells after yellow fever vaccination. In making TCR cDNA, 5'RACE template switching added a universal primer site and UMIs to it. MiXCR was run by TCRdb on the 5' RACE reads, yielding one entry per CDR3 protein. The sample holds just under 600,000 distinct CDR3 sequences, about 13% seen once. Germline values: CDR1 LNHNV, CDR2 YYDKDF (reference sequence). The CDR3 length is 15 residues. Trimming removed 0 bases at V and 0 bases at J, with 3 bases between. The V and J genes are TRBV15 and TRBJ2-6; D is uncertain. The TCR was taken from a man aged 25 to 45 who received the YFV17D yellow fever vaccine. This sample comprised PBMCs, obtained on the day of the yellow fever booster vaccination. In DNA, the CDR3 is TGTGCCACCAGCAGAGAGGTCTCTGGGGCCAACGTCCTGACTTTC. It yields the protein CATSREVSGANVLTF.